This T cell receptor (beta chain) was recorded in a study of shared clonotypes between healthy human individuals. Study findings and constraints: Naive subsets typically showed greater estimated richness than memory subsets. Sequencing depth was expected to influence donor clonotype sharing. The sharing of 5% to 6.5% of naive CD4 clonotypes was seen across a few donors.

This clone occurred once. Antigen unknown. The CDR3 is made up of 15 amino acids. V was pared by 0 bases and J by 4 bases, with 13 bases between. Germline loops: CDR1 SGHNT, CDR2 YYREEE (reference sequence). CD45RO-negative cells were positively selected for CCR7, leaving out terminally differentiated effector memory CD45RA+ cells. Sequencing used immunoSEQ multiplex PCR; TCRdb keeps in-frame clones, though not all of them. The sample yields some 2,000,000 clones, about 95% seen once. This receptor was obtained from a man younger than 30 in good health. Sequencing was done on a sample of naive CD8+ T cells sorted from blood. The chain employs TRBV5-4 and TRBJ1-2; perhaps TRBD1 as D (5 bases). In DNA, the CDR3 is TGTGCCAGCAGCTTGGGTCTGGGGGAGATCTATGGCTACACCTTC. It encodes CASSLGLGEIYGYTF.